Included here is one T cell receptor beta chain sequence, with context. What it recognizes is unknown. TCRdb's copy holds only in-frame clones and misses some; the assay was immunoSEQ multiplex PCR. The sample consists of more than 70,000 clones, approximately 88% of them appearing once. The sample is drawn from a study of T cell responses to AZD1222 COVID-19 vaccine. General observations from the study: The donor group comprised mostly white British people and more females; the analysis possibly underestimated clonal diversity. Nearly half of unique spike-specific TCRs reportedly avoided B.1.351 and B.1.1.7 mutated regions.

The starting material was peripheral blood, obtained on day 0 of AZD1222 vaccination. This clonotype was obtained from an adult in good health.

This chain's CDR3 is CASSQARVLGYTF. The CDR3 bases are TGTGCCAGCAGCCAAGCCAGGGTGCTCGGCTACACCTTC. The J gene is TRBJ1-2, the V gene TRBV4-2; tentative D call: TRBD1 (5 bases). This CDR3 has 13 residues. Per germline, CDR1 LGHNA and CDR2 YNFKEQ. V shed 1 base and J shed 8 bases, with 11 bases lying between them.